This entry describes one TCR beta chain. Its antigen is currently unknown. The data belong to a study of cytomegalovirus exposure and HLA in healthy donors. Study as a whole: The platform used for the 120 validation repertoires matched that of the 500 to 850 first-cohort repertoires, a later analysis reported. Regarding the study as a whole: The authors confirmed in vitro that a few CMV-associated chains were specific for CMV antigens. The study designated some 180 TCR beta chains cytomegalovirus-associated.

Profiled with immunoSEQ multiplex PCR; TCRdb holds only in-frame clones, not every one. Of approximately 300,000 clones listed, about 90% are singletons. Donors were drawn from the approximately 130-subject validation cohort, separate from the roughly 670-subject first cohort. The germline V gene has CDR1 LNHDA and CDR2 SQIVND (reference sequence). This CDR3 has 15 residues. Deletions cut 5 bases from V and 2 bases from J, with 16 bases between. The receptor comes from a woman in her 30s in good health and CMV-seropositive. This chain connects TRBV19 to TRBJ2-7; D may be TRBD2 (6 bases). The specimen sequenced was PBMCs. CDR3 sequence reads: CASSLGVSGAYEQYF. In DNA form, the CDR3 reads TGTGCCAGTAGTTTAGGGGTTTCGGGAGCCTACGAGCAGTACTTC.